The present T cell receptor (beta chain) was sequenced within a study of T cells in Graves' hyperthyroidism and ophthalmopathy. Study findings and constraints: The blood repertoire included most of the expanded thyroid clonotypes above 0.001.

TCR beta CDR3 regions were amplified from RNA. A set of HTBI primers served as the primers for a first-round RT-PCR of the TCR CDR3. TCRdb independently ran MiXCR on the multiplex PCR reads; one entry per CDR3 protein. The sample contains 350,000 or so distinct CDR3 sequences, about a sixth of which appear only once. The CDR3 is made up of 16 amino acids. Per the germline V gene, CDR1 is SGHVS and CDR2 is FQNEAQ. Trimming took off 3 bases at V and 1 base at J, with 15 bases between the two ends. Patients were excluded for uncontrolled infection, other autoimmune disease, pregnancy or lactation. Ten or more counts support this clonotype. Its antigen is still unknown.

The chain recombines TRBV7-8 with TRBJ1-1; the D gene is possibly TRBD1 (5 bases). The origin of this receptor is a woman aged 40 to 50 with Graves' ophthalmopathy. Sequencing was performed on blood. CDR3 residues: CASSFSSTQGNTEAFF. CDR3 bases: TGTGCCAGCAGCTTCTCTAGTACCCAGGGGAACACTGAAGCTTTCTTT. Supplemented by reference TRBV7-8 and TRBJ1-1, the full variable domain reads GAGVSQSPRYKVAKRGQDVALRCDPISGHVSLFWYQQALGQGPEFLTYFQNEAQLDKSGLPSDRFFAERPEGSVSTLKIQRTQQEDSAVYLCASSFSSTQGNTEAFFGQGTRLTVV.